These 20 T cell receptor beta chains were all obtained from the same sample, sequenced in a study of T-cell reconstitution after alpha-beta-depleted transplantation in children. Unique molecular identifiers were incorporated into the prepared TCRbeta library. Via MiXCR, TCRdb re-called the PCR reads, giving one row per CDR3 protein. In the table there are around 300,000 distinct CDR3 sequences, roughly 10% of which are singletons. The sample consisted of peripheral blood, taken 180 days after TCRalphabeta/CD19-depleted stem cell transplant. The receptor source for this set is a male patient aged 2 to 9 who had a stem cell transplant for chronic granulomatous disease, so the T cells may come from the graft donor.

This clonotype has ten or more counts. In DNA, the CDR3 is TGCAGTGCTAGAGGTATTAGCGGGAGAAATGAGCAGTTCTTC. Encoded protein: CSARGISGRNEQFF. This chain connects TRBV20-1 to TRBJ2-1; 9 bases are a match to TRBD2. V dropped 1 base and J dropped 7; count of bases not matched to a gene: 5. The V gene's germline CDR1 is DFQATT and CDR2 SNEGSKA (reference sequence). The CDR3 covers 14 residues.

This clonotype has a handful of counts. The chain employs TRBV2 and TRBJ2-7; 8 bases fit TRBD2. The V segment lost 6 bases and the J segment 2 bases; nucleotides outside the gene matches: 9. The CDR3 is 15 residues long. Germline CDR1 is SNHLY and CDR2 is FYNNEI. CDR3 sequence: CASRGSTSGAYEQYF. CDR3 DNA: TGTGCCAGCAGGGGCTCTACTAGCGGAGCCTACGAGCAGTACTTC.

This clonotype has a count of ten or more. CDR3 region: CASRGRDNQPQHF. The CDR3 DNA is TGTGCCAGTCGAGGAAGGGACAATCAGCCCCAGCATTTT. This rearrangement joins TRBV12-3 or TRBV12-4 to TRBJ1-5; D call uncertain. There are 13 residues in the CDR3. V lost 9 bases, J lost 3 bases, and 12 bases lay in between.

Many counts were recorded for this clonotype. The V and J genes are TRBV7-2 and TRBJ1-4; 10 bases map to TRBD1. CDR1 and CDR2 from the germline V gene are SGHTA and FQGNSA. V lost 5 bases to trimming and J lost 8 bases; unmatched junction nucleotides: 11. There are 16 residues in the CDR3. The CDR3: CASSDRTRDRGEKLFF. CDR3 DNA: TGTGCCAGCAGCGATCGTACCCGGGACAGGGGCGAAAAACTGTTTTTT.

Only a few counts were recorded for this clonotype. The CDR3 loop reads CASSLAGARPDTQYF. DNA for the CDR3: TGTGCCAGCAGCTTGGCAGGAGCCCGTCCAGATACGCAGTATTTT. The chain combines TRBV5-4 with TRBJ2-3; D ambiguous. In germline, CDR1 is SGHNT, CDR2 YYREEE (reference sequence). V lost 0 bases and J lost 4, with 12 bases in between. CDR3 length equals 15 residues.

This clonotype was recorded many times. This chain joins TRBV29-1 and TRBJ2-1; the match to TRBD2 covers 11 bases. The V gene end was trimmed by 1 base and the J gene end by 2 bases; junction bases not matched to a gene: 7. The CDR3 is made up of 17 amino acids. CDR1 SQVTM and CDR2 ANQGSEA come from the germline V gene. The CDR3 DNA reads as TGCAGCGTTGAAGGGCGGATAGCGGGGGGGCCCTACAATGAGCAGTTCTTC. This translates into CSVEGRIAGGPYNEQFF.

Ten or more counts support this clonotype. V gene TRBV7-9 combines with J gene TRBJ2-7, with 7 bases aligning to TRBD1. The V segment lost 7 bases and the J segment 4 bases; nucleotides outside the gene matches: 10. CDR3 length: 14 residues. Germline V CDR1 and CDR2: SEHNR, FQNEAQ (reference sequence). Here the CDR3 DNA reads TGTGCCAGCACCCGATCGACAGGGTGGTACGAGCAGTACTTC. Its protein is CASTRSTGWYEQYF.

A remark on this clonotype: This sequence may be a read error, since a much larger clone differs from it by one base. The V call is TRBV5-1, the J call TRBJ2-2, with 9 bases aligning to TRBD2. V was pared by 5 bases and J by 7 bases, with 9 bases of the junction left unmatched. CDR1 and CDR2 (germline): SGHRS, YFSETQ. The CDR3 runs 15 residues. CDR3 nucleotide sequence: TGCGCCAGCAGTGTTGTGACTAGCGGCATCGGGGAGCTGTTTTTT. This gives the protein CASSVVTSGIGELFF.

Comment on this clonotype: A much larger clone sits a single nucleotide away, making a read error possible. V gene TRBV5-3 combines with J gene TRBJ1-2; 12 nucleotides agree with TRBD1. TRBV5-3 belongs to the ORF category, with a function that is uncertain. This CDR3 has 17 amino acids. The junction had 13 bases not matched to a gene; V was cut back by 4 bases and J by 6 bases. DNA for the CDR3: TGTGCCAGAAGCCAATATTTTACCGGGACAGGGGGCGATGGCTACACCTTC. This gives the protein CARSQYFTGTGGDGYTF.

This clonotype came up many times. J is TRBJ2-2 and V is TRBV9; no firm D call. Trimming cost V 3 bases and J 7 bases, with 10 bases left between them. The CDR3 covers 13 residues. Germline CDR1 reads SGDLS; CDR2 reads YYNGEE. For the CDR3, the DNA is TGTGCCAGCAGCGAGCTAGATATCGGGGAGCTGTTTTTT. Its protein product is CASSELDIGELFF.

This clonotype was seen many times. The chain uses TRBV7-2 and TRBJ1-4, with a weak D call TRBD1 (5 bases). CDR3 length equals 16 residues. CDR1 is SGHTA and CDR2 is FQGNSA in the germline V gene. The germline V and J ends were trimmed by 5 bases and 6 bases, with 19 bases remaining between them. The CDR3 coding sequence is TGTGCCAGCAGCATCGGGACTACACGTGAAGATGAAAAACTGTTTTTT. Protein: CASSIGTTREDEKLFF.

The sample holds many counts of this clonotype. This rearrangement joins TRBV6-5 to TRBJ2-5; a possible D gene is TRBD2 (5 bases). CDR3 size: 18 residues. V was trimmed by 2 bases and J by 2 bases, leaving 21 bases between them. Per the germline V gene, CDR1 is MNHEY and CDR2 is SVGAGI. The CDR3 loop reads CASSYGFTKRKRQETQYF. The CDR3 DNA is TGTGCCAGCAGTTACGGGTTTACAAAAAGGAAGCGGCAAGAGACCCAGTACTTC.

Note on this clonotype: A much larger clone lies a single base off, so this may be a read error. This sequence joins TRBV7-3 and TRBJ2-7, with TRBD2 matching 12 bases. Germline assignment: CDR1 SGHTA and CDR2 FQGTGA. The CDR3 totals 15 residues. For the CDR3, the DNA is TGTGCCAGCAGCCTAATGACTAGCGGGAGTTCCGAGCAGCACTTC. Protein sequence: CASSLMTSGSSEQHF.

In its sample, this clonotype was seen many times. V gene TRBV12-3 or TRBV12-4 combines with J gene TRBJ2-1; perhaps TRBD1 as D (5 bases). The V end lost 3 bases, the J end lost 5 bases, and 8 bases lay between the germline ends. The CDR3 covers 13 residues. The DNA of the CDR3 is TGTGCCAGCAGTTTTGTAGGGGACAATGAGCAGTTCTTC. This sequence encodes CASSFVGDNEQFF.

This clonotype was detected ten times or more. The CDR3 is CALGTSGRGGDEQFF. For the CDR3, the DNA is TGTGCCCTAGGGACTAGCGGGAGAGGAGGCGATGAGCAGTTCTTC. The chain uses TRBV30 and TRBJ2-1; 14 nucleotides match TRBD2. J was trimmed by 8 bases and V by 8 bases; bases with no gene match: 11. This CDR3 comprises 15 residues. Germline CDR1 and CDR2: GTSNPN and SVGIG (reference sequence). The full variable domain, its missing parts supplied by reference TRBV30 and TRBJ2-1, is SQTIHQWPATLVQPVGSPLSLECTVEGTSNPNLYWYRQAAGRGLQLLFYSVGIGQISSEVPQNLSASRPQDRQFILSSKKLLLSDSGFYLCALGTSGRGGDEQFFGPGTRLTVL.

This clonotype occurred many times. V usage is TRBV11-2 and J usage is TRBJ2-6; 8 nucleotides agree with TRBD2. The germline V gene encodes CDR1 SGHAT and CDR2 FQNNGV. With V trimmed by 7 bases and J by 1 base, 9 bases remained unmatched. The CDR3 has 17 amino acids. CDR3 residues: CASTRAAGASGANVLTF. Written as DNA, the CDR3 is TGTGCCAGCACCAGGGCAGCGGGAGCTTCTGGGGCCAACGTCCTGACTTTC.

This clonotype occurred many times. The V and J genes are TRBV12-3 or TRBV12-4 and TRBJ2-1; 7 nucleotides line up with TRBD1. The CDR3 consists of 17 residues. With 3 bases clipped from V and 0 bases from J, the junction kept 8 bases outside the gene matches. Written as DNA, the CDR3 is TGTGCCAGCAGTTTGTTCGGGGCAGGGGGCTCCTACAATGAGCAGTTCTTC. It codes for CASSLFGAGGSYNEQFF.

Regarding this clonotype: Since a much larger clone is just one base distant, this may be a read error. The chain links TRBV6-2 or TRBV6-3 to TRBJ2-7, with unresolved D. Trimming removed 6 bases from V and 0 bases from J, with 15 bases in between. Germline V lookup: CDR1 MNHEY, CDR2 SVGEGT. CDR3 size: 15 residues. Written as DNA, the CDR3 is TGTGCCAGCAGCCGCGCACGAGCGAACTCCTACGAGCAGTACTTC. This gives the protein CASSRARANSYEQYF.

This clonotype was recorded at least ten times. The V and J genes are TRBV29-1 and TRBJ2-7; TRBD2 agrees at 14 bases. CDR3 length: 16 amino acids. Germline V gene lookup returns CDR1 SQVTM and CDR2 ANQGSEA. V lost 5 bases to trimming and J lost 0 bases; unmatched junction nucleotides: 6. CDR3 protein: CSVSRLAGGSSYEQYF. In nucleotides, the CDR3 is TGCAGCGTTTCGAGACTAGCGGGAGGGAGCTCCTACGAGCAGTACTTC.

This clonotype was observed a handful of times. CDR3 sequence reads: CASSLETGGSPLHF. The CDR3 DNA follows: TGTGCCAGCAGCTTAGAGACAGGGGGTTCACCCCTCCACTTT. The chain employs TRBV7-9 and TRBJ1-6, with 9 bases identical to TRBD1. This CDR3 contains 14 residues. Germline V gives CDR1 SEHNR, CDR2 FQNEAQ (reference sequence). V dropped 1 base and J dropped 9; count of bases not matched to a gene: 1.